This T cell receptor (beta chain) was found in a study of cytomegalovirus exposure and HLA in healthy donors. Vbeta (60) and Jbeta (13) primers were used in the PCR. Some clones are missing from TCRdb's copy, which holds only in-frame ones; the method was immunoSEQ multiplex PCR. The listing records just over 150,000 clones. Germline lookup yields CDR1 SQVTM and CDR2 ANQGSEA. The CDR3 is 14 amino acids. Losses at the gene ends were 4 bases for V and 4 bases for J; bases not matched to a gene: 5. The chain joins TRBV29-1 to TRBJ1-2, with TRBD1 matching over 11 bases. The sequence derives from a young man in good health and CMV-seronegative. Sequencing was carried out using PBMCs. The DNA for the CDR3 is TGCAGCGTTGGCCGGACAGGGGGCGTCTATGGCTACACCTTC. It encodes CSVGRTGGVYGYTF.